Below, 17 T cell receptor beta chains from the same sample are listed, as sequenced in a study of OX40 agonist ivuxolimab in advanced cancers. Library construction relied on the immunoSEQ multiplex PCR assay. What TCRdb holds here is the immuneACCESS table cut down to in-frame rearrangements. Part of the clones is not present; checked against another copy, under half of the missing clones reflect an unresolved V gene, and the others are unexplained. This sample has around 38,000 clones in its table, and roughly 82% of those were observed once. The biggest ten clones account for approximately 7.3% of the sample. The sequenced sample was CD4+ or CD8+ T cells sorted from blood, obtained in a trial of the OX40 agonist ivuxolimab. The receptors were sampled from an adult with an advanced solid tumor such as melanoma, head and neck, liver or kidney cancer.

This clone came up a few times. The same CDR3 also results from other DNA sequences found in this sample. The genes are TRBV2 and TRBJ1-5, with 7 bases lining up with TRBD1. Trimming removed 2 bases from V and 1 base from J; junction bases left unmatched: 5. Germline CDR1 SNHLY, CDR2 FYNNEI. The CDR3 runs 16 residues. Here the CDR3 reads CASSEQGGRSNQPQHF. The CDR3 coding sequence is TGTGCCAGCAGTGAACAGGGGGGGAGAAGCAATCAGCCCCAGCATTTT.

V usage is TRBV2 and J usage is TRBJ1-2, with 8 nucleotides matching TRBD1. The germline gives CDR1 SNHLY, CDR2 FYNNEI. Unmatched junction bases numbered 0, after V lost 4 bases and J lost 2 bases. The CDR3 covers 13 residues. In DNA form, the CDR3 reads TGTGCCAGCAGTGGACAGGGGAACTATGGCTACACCTTC. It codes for CASSGQGNYGYTF. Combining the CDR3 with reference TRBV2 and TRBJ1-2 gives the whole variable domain EPEVTQTPSHQVTQMGQEVILRCVPISNHLYFYWYRQILGQKVEFLVSFYNNEISEKSEIFDDQFSVERPDGSNFTLKIRSTKLEDSAMYFCASSGQGNYGYTFGSGTRLTVV.

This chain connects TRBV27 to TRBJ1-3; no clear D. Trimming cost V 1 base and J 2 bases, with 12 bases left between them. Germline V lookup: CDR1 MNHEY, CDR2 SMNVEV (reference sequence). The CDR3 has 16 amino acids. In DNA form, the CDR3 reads TGTGCCAGCAGTTTATACTACCAGCAACCTGGAAACACCATATATTTT. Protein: CASSLYYQQPGNTIYF.

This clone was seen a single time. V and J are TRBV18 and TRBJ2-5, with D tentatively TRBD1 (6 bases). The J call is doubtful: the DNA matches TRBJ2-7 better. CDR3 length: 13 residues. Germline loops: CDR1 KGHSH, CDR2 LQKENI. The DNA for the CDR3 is TGTGCCAGCTCACCAGCACAGGGCTACGAGCAGTACTTC. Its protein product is CASSPAQGYEQYF.

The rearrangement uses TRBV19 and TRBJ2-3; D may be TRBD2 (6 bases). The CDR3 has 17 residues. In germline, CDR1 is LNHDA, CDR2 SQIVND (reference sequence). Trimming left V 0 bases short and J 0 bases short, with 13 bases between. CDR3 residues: CASSIDGSRLSTDTQYF. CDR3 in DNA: TGTGCCAGTAGTATAGACGGGAGTAGGCTAAGCACAGATACGCAGTATTTT.

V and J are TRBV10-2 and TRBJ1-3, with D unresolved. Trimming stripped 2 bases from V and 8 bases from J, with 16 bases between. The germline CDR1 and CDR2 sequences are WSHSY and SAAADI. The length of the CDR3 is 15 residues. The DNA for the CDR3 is TGCGCCAGCAGTGAGGTTCGGGGAGTGGGAGACACCATATATTTT. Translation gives CASSEVRGVGDTIYF.

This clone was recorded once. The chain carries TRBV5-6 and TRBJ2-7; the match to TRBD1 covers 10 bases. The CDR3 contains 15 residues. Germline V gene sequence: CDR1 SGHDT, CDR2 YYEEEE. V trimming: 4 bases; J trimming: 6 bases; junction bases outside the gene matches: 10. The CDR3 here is CASSGRQGASAEQYF. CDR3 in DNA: TGTGCCAGCAGCGGGAGACAGGGGGCCTCGGCCGAGCAGTACTTC.

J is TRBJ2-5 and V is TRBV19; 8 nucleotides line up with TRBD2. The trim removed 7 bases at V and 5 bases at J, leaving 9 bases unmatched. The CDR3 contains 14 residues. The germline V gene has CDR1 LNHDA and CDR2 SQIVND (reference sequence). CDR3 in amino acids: CASTHPGGTETQYF. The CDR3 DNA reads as TGTGCCAGTACCCATCCGGGGGGGACGGAGACCCAGTACTTC.

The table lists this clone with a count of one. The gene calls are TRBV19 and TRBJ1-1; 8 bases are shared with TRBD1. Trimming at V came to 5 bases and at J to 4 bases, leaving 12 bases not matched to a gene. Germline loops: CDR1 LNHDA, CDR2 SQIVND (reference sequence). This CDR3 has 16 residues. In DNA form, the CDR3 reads TGTGCCAGTAGTCTCACATCAGGGGGCAGGAGCACTGAAGCTTTCTTT. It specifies CASSLTSGGRSTEAFF.

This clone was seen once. Here the CDR3 DNA reads TGTGCCAGCAGCTTATCACTGTACAATGAGCAGTTCTTC. Protein product: CASSLSLYNEQFF. This chain uses TRBV11-2 with TRBJ2-1; D call uncertain. Germline CDR1 reads SGHAT; CDR2 reads FQNNGV. There are 13 residues in the CDR3. V lost 2 bases, J lost 4 bases, and 6 bases lay in between. The variable domain in full, with the rest retrieved from reference TRBV11-2 and TRBJ2-1, is EAGVAQSPRYKIIEKRQSVAFWCNPISGHATLYWYQQILGQGPKLLIQFQNNGVVDDSQLPKDRFSAERLKGVDSTLKIQPAKLEDSAVYLCASSLSLYNEQFFGPGTRLTVL.

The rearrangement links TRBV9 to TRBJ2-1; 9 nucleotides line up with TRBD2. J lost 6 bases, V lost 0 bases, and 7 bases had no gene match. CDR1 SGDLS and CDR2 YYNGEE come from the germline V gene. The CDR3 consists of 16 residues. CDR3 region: CASSVGGSGSPNEQFF. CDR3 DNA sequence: TGTGCCAGCAGCGTAGGAGGTAGCGGGAGTCCCAATGAGCAGTTCTTC.

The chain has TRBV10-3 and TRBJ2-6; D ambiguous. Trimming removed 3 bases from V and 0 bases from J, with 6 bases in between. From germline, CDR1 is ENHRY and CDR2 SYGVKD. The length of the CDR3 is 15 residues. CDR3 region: CAISDRNSGANVLTF. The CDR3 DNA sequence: TGTGCCATCAGTGACAGGAACTCTGGGGCCAACGTCCTGACTTTC.

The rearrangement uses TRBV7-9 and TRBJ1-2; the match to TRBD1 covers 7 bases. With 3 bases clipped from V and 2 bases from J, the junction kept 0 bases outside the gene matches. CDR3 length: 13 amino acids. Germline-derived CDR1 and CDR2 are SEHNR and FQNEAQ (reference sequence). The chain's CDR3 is CASSLGQNYGYTF. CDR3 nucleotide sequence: TGTGCCAGCAGCTTGGGACAGAACTATGGCTACACCTTC. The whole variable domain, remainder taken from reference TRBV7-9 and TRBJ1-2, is DTGVSQNPRHKITKRGQNVTFRCDPISEHNRLYWYRQTLGQGPEFLTYFQNEAQLEKSRLLSDRFSAERPKGSFSTLEIQRTEQGDSAMYLCASSLGQNYGYTFGSGTRLTVV.

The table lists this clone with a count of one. CDR3 loop: CASSHGVLGYTF. DNA of the CDR3: TGTGCCAGTAGTCATGGAGTATTAGGCTACACCTTC. The chain couples TRBV19 to TRBJ1-2; D is uncertain. The CDR3 has 12 amino acids. Germline CDR1 LNHDA, CDR2 SQIVND (reference sequence). V gave up 5 bases and J gave up 8 bases, with 12 bases separating them.

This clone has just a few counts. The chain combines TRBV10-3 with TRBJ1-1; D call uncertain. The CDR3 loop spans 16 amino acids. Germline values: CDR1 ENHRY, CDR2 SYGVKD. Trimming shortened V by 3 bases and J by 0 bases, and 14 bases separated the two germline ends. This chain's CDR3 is CAISDSSEALNTEAFF. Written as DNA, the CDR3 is TGTGCCATCAGTGACTCATCTGAGGCCTTGAACACTGAAGCTTTCTTT.

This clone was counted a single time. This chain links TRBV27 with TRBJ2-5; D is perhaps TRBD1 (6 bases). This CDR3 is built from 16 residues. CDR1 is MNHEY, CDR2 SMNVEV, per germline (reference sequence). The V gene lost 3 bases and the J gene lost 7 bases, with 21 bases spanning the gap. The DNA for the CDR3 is TGTGCCAGCAGTTTTGGCCAGGGGTATGGGGGCGGGACCCAGTACTTC. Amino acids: CASSFGQGYGGGTQYF.

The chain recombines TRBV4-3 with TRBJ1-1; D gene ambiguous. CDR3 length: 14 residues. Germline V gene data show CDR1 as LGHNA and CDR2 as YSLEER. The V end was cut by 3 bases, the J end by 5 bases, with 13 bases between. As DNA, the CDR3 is TGCGCCAGCAGCCAGGTTCCTCGGGCAACTGAAGCTTTCTTT. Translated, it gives CASSQVPRATEAFF.